Reported below is one T cell receptor (beta chain). Unique molecular identifiers featured in how the TCRbeta library was prepared. TCRdb used MiXCR to reprocess the PCR reads, holding one entry per CDR3 protein. The table records some 250,000 distinct CDR3 sequences, 12% of them present only once. Trimming removed 7 bases from V and 0 bases from J, with 8 bases in between. CDR1 is SGHRS, CDR2 YFSETQ, per germline. The CDR3 totals 12 residues. The sample comes from a study of T-cell reconstitution after alpha-beta-depleted transplantation in children. Sample: PBMCs from the stem cell graft donor, taken from the stem cell graft. The TCR sequence derives from a human donor who donated a stem cell graft to a child with acute lymphoblastic leukemia. This chain connects TRBV5-1 to TRBJ2-7, with D possibly matching TRBD2 (6 bases). The CDR3 is CASWGDSYEQYF. The CDR3 DNA follows: TGCGCCAGCTGGGGGGACTCCTACGAGCAGTACTTC.